This passage covers 6 T cell receptor beta chains from one sample sequenced in a study of T cell changes during pregnancy in multiple sclerosis. Only in-frame clones appear in the TCRdb table, and some are missing; sequencing was by immunoSEQ multiplex PCR. Here the sample spans 76,000 or so clones, 80% to 95% being singletons. The material was peripheral blood, obtained in the second trimester of pregnancy. These receptors came from a female donor in good health, enrolled as a control in a pregnancy study.

V and J are TRBV29-1 and TRBJ2-1; tentatively, D is TRBD1 (6 bases). Between the trimmed V and J ends, which lost 2 bases and 6 bases, there was a span of 11 bases. CDR1 and CDR2 (germline): SQVTM, ANQGSEA. There are 13 residues in the CDR3. The CDR3 DNA sequence: TGCAGCGTTGAAACAGGGTTCGGCAATGAGCAGTTCTTC. This translates into CSVETGFGNEQFF.

This rearrangement joins TRBV5-1 to TRBJ1-4, with D perhaps matching TRBD1 (6 bases). The germline V and J ends were trimmed by 2 bases and 8 bases, with 16 bases remaining between them. From germline, CDR1 is SGHRS and CDR2 YFSETQ. The CDR3 is 15 amino acids. The CDR3 here is CASSFGLGQGEKLFF. CDR3 DNA sequence: TGCGCCAGCAGCTTTGGGCTGGGTCAGGGGGAAAAACTGTTTTTT. Drawing the rest from reference TRBV5-1 and TRBJ1-4, the complete variable domain is KAGVTQTPRYLIKTRGQQVTLSCSPISGHRSVSWYQQTPGQGLQFLFEYFSETQRNKGNFPGRFSGRQFSNSRSEMNVSTLELGDSALYLCASSFGLGQGEKLFFGSGTQLSVL.

The chain employs TRBV18 and TRBJ1-3, with 9 bases identical to TRBD1. CDR1 and CDR2 (germline): KGHSH, LQKENI. There are 18 residues in the CDR3. J gave up 1 base and V 2 bases, and 9 bases lay outside the gene matches. The CDR3 region has the DNA TGTGCCAGCTCACCAACCTCATTAGGGACAGGGTCTGGAAACACCATATATTTT. It is translated as CASSPTSLGTGSGNTIYF.

The rearrangement joins TRBV18 to TRBJ1-3; D unresolved. The V end lost 2 bases, the J end lost 4 bases, and 12 bases lay between the germline ends. CDR1 and CDR2 (germline): KGHSH, LQKENI. The CDR3 is made up of 15 amino acids. CDR3 DNA: TGTGCCAGCTCACCAGGCCAAGATATCGGAAACACCATATATTTT. It yields the protein CASSPGQDIGNTIYF.

The chain links TRBV10-3 to TRBJ2-2, with a weak D call TRBD2 (6 bases). The length of the CDR3 is 14 residues. Per germline, CDR1 ENHRY and CDR2 SYGVKD. V dropped 6 bases and J dropped 7 bases, with 15 bases sitting between them. CDR3 coding DNA: TGTGCCATCAGCGGAGCTGGGGAGGACGGGGAGCTGTTTTTT. Translating it yields CAISGAGEDGELFF.

This rearrangement joins TRBV6-6 to TRBJ2-7, with 10 bases fitting TRBD1. The CDR3 spans 15 residues. The J segment lost 4 bases and the V segment lost 6 bases, leaving 9 bases of the junction unmatched. Germline CDR1 is MNHNY and CDR2 is SVGAGI (reference sequence). CDR3 sequence reads: CASSQDRGSTYEQYF. As DNA, the CDR3 is TGTGCCAGCAGCCAGGACAGGGGGTCTACGTACGAGCAGTACTTC.